The TCR beta chain described here comes from a study of neurological immune-mediated disorders. Many counts were recorded for this clonotype. V gave up 5 bases and J gave up 5 bases; unmatched junction bases: 11. CDR1 is ENHRY and CDR2 is SYGVKD in the germline V gene. There are 15 residues in the CDR3. TCRdb re-called the 5' RACE reads through MiXCR, storing one row per CDR3 protein. The repertoire holds fewer than 90,000 distinct CDR3 sequences, roughly 5.5% seen once, with less than 8% in the top ten. The source of this sequence is a man between 18 and 29 years old with multiple sclerosis. Material: PBMCs. This chain joins TRBV10-3 and TRBJ1-1; 7 bases are shared with TRBD1. The CDR3 loop reads CAISLNGGRGTEAFF. CDR3 sequence (DNA): TGTGCCATCAGTCTAAATGGGGGCAGGGGGACTGAAGCTTTCTTT.